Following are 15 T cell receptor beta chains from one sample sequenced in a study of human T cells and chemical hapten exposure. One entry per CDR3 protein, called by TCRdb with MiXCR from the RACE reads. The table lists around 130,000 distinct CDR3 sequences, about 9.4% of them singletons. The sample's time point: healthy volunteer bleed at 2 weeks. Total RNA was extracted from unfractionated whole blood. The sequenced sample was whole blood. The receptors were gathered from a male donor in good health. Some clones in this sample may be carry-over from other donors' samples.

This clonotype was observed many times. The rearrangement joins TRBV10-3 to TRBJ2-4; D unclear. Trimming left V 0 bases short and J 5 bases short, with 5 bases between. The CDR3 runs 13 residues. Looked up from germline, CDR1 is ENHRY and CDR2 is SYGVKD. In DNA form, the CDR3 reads TGTGCCATCAGTGAGTCGATAGAAAACATTCAGTACTTC. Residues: CAISESIENIQYF.

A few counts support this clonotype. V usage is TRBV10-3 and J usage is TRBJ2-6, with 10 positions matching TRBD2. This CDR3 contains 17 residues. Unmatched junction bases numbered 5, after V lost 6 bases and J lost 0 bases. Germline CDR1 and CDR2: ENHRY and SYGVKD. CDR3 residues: CAISLGLASSGANVLTF. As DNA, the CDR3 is TGTGCCATCAGCTTGGGACTAGCGAGCTCTGGGGCCAACGTCCTGACTTTC.

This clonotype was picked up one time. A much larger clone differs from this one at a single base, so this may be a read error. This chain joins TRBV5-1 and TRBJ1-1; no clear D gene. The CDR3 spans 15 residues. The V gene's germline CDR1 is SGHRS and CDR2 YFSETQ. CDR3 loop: CANSLEGGRNTEAFF. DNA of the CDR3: TGCGCCAACAGCTTGGAGGGCGGGCGGAACACTGAAGCTTTCTTT. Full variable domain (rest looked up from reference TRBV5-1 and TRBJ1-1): KAGVTQTPRYLIKTRGQQVTLSCSPISGHRSVSWYQQTPGQGLQFLFEYFSETQRNKGNFPGRFSGRQFSNSRSEMNVSTLELGDSALYLCANSLEGGRNTEAFFGQGTRLTVV.

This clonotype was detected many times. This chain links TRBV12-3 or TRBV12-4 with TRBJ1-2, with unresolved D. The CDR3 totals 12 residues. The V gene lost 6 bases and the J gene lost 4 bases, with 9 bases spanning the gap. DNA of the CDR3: TGTGCCAGCAGCGGCAGCTTCTATGGCTACACCTTC. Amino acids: CASSGSFYGYTF.

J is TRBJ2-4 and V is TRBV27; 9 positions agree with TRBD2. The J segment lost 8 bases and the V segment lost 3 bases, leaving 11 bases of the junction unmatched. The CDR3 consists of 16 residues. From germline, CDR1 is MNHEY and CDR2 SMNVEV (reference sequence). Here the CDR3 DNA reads TGTGCCAGCAGTTTGCCTAGCGGGGACGGCTGGTACATTCAGTACTTC. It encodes CASSLPSGDGWYIQYF.

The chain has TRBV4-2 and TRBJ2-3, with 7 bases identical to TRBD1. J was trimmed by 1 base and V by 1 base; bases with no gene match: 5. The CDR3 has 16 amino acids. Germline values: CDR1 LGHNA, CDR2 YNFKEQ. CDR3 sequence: CASSQGQGMGTDTQYF. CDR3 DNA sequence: TGTGCCAGCAGCCAAGGACAGGGTATGGGCACAGATACGCAGTATTTT.

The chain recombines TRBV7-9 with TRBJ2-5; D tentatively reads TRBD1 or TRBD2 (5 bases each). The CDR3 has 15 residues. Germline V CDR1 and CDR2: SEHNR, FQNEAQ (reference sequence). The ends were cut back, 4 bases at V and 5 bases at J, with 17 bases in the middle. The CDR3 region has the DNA TGTGCCAGCAGCTCCGGGACCGGTGGAGGCGAGACCCAGTACTTC. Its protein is CASSSGTGGGETQYF.

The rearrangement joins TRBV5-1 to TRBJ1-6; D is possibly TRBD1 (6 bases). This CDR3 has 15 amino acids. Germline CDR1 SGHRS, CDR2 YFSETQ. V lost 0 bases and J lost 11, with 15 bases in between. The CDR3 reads CASSLAPGDSAPLHF. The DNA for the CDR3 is TGCGCCAGCAGCTTGGCGCCAGGGGATTCGGCACCCCTCCACTTT.

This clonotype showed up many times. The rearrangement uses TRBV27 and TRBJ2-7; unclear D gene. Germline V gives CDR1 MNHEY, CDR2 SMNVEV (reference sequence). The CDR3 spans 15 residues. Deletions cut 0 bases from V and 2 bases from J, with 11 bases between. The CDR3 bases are TGTGCCAGCAGTTTATCGGACGGAGAAGCCTACGAGCAGTACTTC. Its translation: CASSLSDGEAYEQYF.

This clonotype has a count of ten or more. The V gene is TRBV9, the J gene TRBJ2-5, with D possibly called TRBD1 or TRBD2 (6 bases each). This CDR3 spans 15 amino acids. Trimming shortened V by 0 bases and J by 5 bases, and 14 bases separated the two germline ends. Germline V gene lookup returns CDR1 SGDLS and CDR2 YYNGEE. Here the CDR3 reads CASSVAWTTGETQYF. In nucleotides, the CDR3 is TGTGCCAGCAGCGTAGCCTGGACTACAGGGGAGACCCAGTACTTC.

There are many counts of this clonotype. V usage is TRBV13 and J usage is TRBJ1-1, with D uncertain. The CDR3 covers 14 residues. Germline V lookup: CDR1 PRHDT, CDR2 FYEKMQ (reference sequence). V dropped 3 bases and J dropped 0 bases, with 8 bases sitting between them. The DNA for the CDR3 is TGTGCCAGCAGCTTGGGCAGGTTGAACACTGAAGCTTTCTTT. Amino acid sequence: CASSLGRLNTEAFF.

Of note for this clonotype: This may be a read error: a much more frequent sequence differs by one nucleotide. CDR3 sequence reads: CASSEVDSMNTEAFF. In DNA, the CDR3 is TGTGCCAGCAGTGAAGTGGACAGCATGAACACTGAAGCTTTCTTT. The genes are TRBV2 and TRBJ1-1; the D gene is possibly TRBD1 (6 bases). The CDR3 contains 15 residues. Trimming shortened V by 1 base and J by 0 bases, and 9 bases separated the two germline ends. Germline CDR1 is SNHLY and CDR2 is FYNNEI.

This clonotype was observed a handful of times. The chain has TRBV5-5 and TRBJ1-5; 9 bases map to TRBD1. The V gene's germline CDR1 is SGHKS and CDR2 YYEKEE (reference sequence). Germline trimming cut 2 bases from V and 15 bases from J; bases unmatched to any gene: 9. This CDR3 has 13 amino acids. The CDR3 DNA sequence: TGTGCCAGCAGCTTAATTGGGGACAGGGTTGTGCATTTT. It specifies CASSLIGDRVVHF.

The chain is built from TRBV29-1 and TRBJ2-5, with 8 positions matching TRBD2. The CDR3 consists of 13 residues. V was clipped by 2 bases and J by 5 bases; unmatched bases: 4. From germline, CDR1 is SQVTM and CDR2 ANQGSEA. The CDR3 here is CSVETSGGETQYF. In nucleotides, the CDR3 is TGCAGCGTTGAAACCTCGGGGGGGGAGACCCAGTACTTC.

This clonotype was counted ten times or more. For the CDR3, the DNA is TGCAGTGCTAGAGTCAGGACTAGCGGGACAGGTGAGCAGTTCTTC. As protein: CSARVRTSGTGEQFF. The chain combines TRBV20-1 with TRBJ2-1, with TRBD2 matching over 12 bases. CDR1 and CDR2 from the germline V gene are DFQATT and SNEGSKA (reference sequence). The CDR3 spans 15 residues. J was trimmed by 9 bases and V by 1 base; bases with no gene match: 7.